This is a list of T cell receptor beta chains from one sample in a study of blood T cell repertoires in COVID-19. Data came from immunoSEQ multiplex PCR; TCRdb stores just in-frame clones and leaves some out. The table records roughly 200,000 clones, approximately 86% of them present only once. Sequenced input: peripheral blood. Receptor source: a man aged 18 to 35 with active or convalescent COVID-19. Each CDR3 is given with its conserved first and last residue.

CDR3aa: CASSLKRGDGYTF
v_gene: TRBV7-2

CDR3aa: CASSPFTGYKTSEKNTGELFF
v_gene: TRBV27

CDR3aa: CASSVGSAGGTNTQYF
v_gene: TRBV9

CDR3aa: CASSQGSGRYEQYF
v_gene: TRBV3-1/TRBV3-2

CDR3aa: CASSSLGAGGAETQYF
v_gene: TRBV7-6

CDR3aa: CASTTTLYNEQFF
v_gene: TRBV12-3/TRBV12-4

CDR3aa: CASSEGEGREQYF
v_gene: TRBV10-1

CDR3aa: CASSLTVNNYGYTF
v_gene: TRBV13

CDR3aa: CASSSDGLSPLHF
v_gene: TRBV6-5

CDR3aa: CASTQGGFSTDTQYF
v_gene: TRBV5-1

CDR3aa: CASSDSGTVQETQYF
v_gene: TRBV19

CDR3aa: CASRQGGETQYF
v_gene: TRBV6-5

CDR3aa: CAIADYTLGNEQFF
v_gene: TRBV15

CDR3aa: CASSLGRRNEQFF
v_gene: TRBV7-8

CDR3aa: CASSESGYRGYTF
v_gene: TRBV6-1

CDR3aa: CASSLGGGQPQHF
v_gene: TRBV7-9

CDR3aa: CASSPGATTYNSPLHF
v_gene: TRBV18

CDR3aa: CASMNSRETGNTIYF
v_gene: TRBV19

CDR3aa: CASSLRGGGPEQPQHF
v_gene: TRBV7-2

CDR3aa: CASSLVGGGETQYF
v_gene: TRBV7-9

CDR3aa: CASSEEGRGSPLHF
v_gene: TRBV6-1

CDR3aa: CAWIGAYIPDTQYF
v_gene: TRBV30

CDR3aa: CASSSLAAHRADTQYF
v_gene: TRBV7-2

CDR3aa: CASSLRTSGRPYNEQFF
v_gene: TRBV5-8

CDR3aa: CASSPSPDRVRGYTF
v_gene: TRBV18

CDR3aa: CASSLGQDRTDTQYF
v_gene: TRBV5-4

CDR3aa: CAWSHRSENYGYTF
v_gene: TRBV30

CDR3aa: CASSPGTGDRNEQYF
v_gene: TRBV6-5

CDR3aa: CASSQVTLSSGNTIYF
v_gene: TRBV3-1/TRBV3-2

CDR3aa: CASSLHPGSGNTIYF
v_gene: TRBV13

CDR3aa: CASSEGGRAGANVLTF
v_gene: TRBV10-2

CDR3aa: CASSLARLAGIRNEQFF
v_gene: TRBV5-1

CDR3aa: CASNEPRDYKMGLFF
v_gene: TRBV28

CDR3aa: CASSRDTRNTIYF
v_gene: TRBV28

CDR3aa: CASSSLQGVTDTQYF
v_gene: TRBV6-2/TRBV6-3

CDR3aa: CASSPDSSGRDNEQFF
v_gene: TRBV14

CDR3aa: CAWSVLGGSTDTQYF
v_gene: TRBV30

CDR3aa: CASNPGQQKKLFF
v_gene: TRBV2

CDR3aa: CASSEVNLGGFF
v_gene: TRBV2

CDR3aa: CASSAPGQVQANYGYTF
v_gene: TRBV5-4

CDR3aa: CASSPEAGRGETQYF
v_gene: TRBV19

CDR3aa: CASSVTSGSGSGELFF
v_gene: TRBV6-4

CDR3aa: CASSFLRGYEQYF
v_gene: TRBV13

CDR3aa: CSASLTSSYNEQFF
v_gene: TRBV20-1

CDR3aa: CASSLYAGSGANVLTF
v_gene: TRBV11-2

CDR3aa: CASSYLAGAINEQFF
v_gene: TRBV27

CDR3aa: CASSRGGETQYF
v_gene: TRBV6-5

CDR3aa: CASSTIIAETQYF
v_gene: TRBV18

CDR3aa: CASSSAGQAYQPQHF
v_gene: TRBV28

CDR3aa: CASGTVNTEAFF
v_gene: TRBV28

CDR3aa: CASSLQGWNSPLHF
v_gene: TRBV7-9

CDR3aa: CASSYAAGQGPGELFF
v_gene: TRBV2

CDR3aa: CASTSPGTGTGEQFF
v_gene: TRBV2

CDR3aa: CASSLAPTREGPNEQFF
v_gene: TRBV7-2